Below, 17 T cell receptor beta chains from the same sample are listed, as sequenced in a study of Graves' ophthalmopathy and Graves' hyperthyroidism. From RNA, the CDR3 regions of TCR beta chains were amplified and sequenced. First-round RT-PCR employed HTBI primers, with a second-round multiplex PCR after it. Using its own MiXCR run on the multiplex PCR reads, TCRdb lists one record per CDR3 protein. The data show about 400,000 distinct CDR3 sequences, around 20% seen once. Sequenced: peripheral blood. These receptors were collected from a woman aged 18 to 35 with stable Graves' hyperthyroidism.

This clonotype was detected many times. The chain has TRBV5-1 and TRBJ1-2, with 9 bases matching TRBD1. The V gene's germline CDR1 is SGHRS and CDR2 YFSETQ. The CDR3 is 14 residues long. V shed 4 bases and J 2 bases; nucleotides not matched to a gene: 3. The CDR3 here is CASSEGQGNYGYTF. The CDR3 nucleotides read TGCGCCAGCAGCGAAGGACAGGGGAACTATGGCTACACCTTC.

This clonotype was detected ten times or more. This chain connects TRBV2 to TRBJ2-7, with 7 bases matching TRBD2. The CDR3 extends over 15 amino acids. CDR1 is SNHLY and CDR2 is FYNNEI in the germline V gene. V was clipped by 6 bases and J by 4 bases; unmatched bases: 12. The CDR3 DNA reads as TGTGCCAGCAGGGAACTAGCGCAACCTGGGTACGAGCAGTACTTC. Translation: CASRELAQPGYEQYF.

This clonotype was counted at least ten times. This chain joins TRBV7-9 and TRBJ2-2; tentatively, D is TRBD1 (6 bases). V lost 5 bases to trimming and J lost 6 bases, with 13 bases between them. Germline CDR1 reads SEHNR; CDR2 reads FQNEAQ (reference sequence). The CDR3 runs to 14 residues. Here the CDR3 reads CASSTNRVAGELFF. The DNA for the CDR3 is TGTGCCAGCAGCACGAACAGGGTGGCCGGGGAGCTGTTTTTT.

This clonotype was counted only a few times. The chain joins TRBV9 to TRBJ2-5, with 10 bases lining up with TRBD1. The germline CDR1 and CDR2 sequences are SGDLS and YYNGEE. This CDR3 is built from 16 residues. The trim removed 3 bases at V and 1 base at J, leaving 6 bases unmatched. CDR3 sequence (DNA): TGTGCCAGCAGCGGAGGACAGGGGGGGTCCCAAGAGACCCAGTACTTC. Translated: CASSGGQGGSQETQYF.

This clonotype was seen more than once but under ten times. This chain joins TRBV7-9 and TRBJ2-7; D is uncertain. Per germline, CDR1 SEHNR and CDR2 FQNEAQ (reference sequence). Trimming left V 4 bases short and J 7 bases short, with 11 bases between. The CDR3 has 12 residues. The CDR3 DNA is TGTGCCAGCAGCTCAACTCGTGGGGAGCAGTACTTC. Its protein product is CASSSTRGEQYF.

This clonotype was seen repeatedly, ten times or more. This chain uses TRBV2 with TRBJ1-1; D call uncertain. V lost 6 bases, J lost 10 bases, and 18 bases lay in between. This CDR3 region has 13 residues. From germline, CDR1 is SNHLY and CDR2 FYNNEI. CDR3 sequence reads: CASRIEETMGAFF. CDR3 nucleotide sequence: TGTGCCAGCAGAATAGAAGAAACGATGGGAGCTTTCTTT.

The rearrangement links TRBV6-2 or TRBV6-3 to TRBJ1-6; possible D gene TRBD1, 5 bases. Germline V gene data show CDR1 as MNHEY and CDR2 as SVGEGT. The CDR3 covers 13 residues. Trimming cost V 5 bases and J 13 bases, with 15 bases left between them. DNA for the CDR3: TGTGCCAGCAGTCTCGCGGGGACGTGGCCCCTCCACTTT. Residues: CASSLAGTWPLHF.

This clonotype has ten or more counts. The V gene is TRBV6-1, the J gene TRBJ1-5; D uncertain. The CDR3 is made up of 14 amino acids. CDR1 and CDR2 (germline): MNHNS, SASEGT. The V end was cut by 6 bases, the J end by 0 bases, with 9 bases between. The CDR3: CASRAGYSNQPQHF. CDR3 DNA sequence: TGTGCCAGCAGGGCAGGTTATAGCAATCAGCCCCAGCATTTT.

This clonotype was counted at least ten times. The genes are TRBV15 and TRBJ2-7, with unresolved D. Germline V CDR1 and CDR2: LNHNV, YYDKDF (reference sequence). CDR3 length equals 14 residues. V lost 4 bases and J 2 bases, leaving 12 bases between the germline ends. The CDR3 nucleotides read TGTGCCACCAGCAAAGAAGCGAAAACCTACGAGCAGTACTTC. Its translation is CATSKEAKTYEQYF.

This clonotype was seen at least ten times. The V call is TRBV2, the J call TRBJ2-2, with D tentatively TRBD1 (6 bases). This CDR3 comprises 14 residues. Germline V lookup: CDR1 SNHLY, CDR2 FYNNEI. Trimming left V 7 bases short and J 0 bases short, with 9 bases between. CDR3 DNA sequence: TGTGCCAGCACCGGGACACCGAACACCGGGGAGCTGTTTTTT. Amino acid sequence: CASTGTPNTGELFF.

On this clonotype itself: A much larger clone differs from this one at a single base, so this may be a read error. The CDR3 end shows no conserved phenylalanine or tryptophan, and so a read error is likely. The chain uses TRBV27 and TRBJ1-2, with D maybe TRBD1 (6 bases). The length of the CDR3 is 12 residues. Trimming took 6 bases from V and 8 from J, leaving 13 bases between them. From germline, CDR1 is MNHEY and CDR2 SMNVEV (reference sequence). The CDR3 here is CASSSFGGGYTY. The DNA of the CDR3 is TGTGCCAGCAGCTCCTTTGGGGGCGGCTACACCTAC.

This clonotype was recorded at least ten times. The chain has TRBV30 and TRBJ2-5; 7 nucleotides match TRBD1. The germline CDR1 and CDR2 sequences are GTSNPN and SVGIG (reference sequence). The CDR3 spans 13 residues. Unmatched junction bases numbered 5, after V lost 3 bases and J lost 4 bases. The CDR3 DNA reads as TGTGCCTGGAGCCCTACAGGGGTAGAGACCCAGTACTTC. Its translation: CAWSPTGVETQYF.

This clonotype was detected ten times or more. The J gene is TRBJ1-5, the V gene TRBV6-5, with D possibly TRBD1 on 5 matching bases. This CDR3 is 14 amino acids long. Germline CDR1 MNHEY, CDR2 SVGAGI. Trimming removed 2 bases from V and 4 bases from J, with 9 bases in between. The CDR3 is CASSYSYRNQPQHF. The CDR3 nucleotides are TGTGCCAGCAGTTACAGCTACAGGAATCAGCCCCAGCATTTT.

This clonotype was detected many times. The V and J genes are TRBV6-2 or TRBV6-3 and TRBJ2-7; the match to TRBD2 covers 7 bases. V lost 2 bases, J lost 2 bases, and 9 bases stayed unmatched. The germline CDR1 and CDR2 sequences are MNHEY and SVGEGT. The CDR3 sequence is 16 residues long. The CDR3 sequence: CASSYTRTRRTYEQYF. Here the CDR3 DNA reads TGTGCCAGCAGTTACACCAGGACTAGAAGGACCTACGAGCAGTACTTC.

V gene TRBV6-1 combines with J gene TRBJ2-5; D is undetermined. This CDR3 has 15 residues. The germline V gene has CDR1 MNHNS and CDR2 SASEGT. V was clipped by 4 bases and J by 7 bases, with 19 bases between them. CDR3 region: CASSGGSQVFGTQYF. Written as DNA, the CDR3 is TGTGCCAGCAGTGGAGGTAGTCAAGTCTTCGGGACCCAGTACTTC.

This clonotype was counted at least ten times. The gene calls are TRBV12-3 or TRBV12-4 and TRBJ2-2; D uncertain. The germline V and J ends were trimmed by 4 bases and 4 bases, with 10 bases remaining between them. The CDR3 has 14 residues. CDR3 nucleotides: TGTGCCAGCAGTTGGGCCAGAGGCACCGGGGAGCTGTTTTTT. The encoded protein is CASSWARGTGELFF.

This clonotype was seen ten or more times. This chain uses TRBV6-1 with TRBJ2-5; 8 bases align to TRBD1. J lost 4 bases, V lost 3 bases, and 7 bases had no gene match. The CDR3 runs to 15 residues. Looked up from germline, CDR1 is MNHNS and CDR2 is SASEGT. Here the CDR3 reads CASSEPAGGRETQYF. CDR3 nucleotide sequence: TGTGCCAGCAGTGAGCCCGCAGGGGGCAGAGAGACCCAGTACTTC.